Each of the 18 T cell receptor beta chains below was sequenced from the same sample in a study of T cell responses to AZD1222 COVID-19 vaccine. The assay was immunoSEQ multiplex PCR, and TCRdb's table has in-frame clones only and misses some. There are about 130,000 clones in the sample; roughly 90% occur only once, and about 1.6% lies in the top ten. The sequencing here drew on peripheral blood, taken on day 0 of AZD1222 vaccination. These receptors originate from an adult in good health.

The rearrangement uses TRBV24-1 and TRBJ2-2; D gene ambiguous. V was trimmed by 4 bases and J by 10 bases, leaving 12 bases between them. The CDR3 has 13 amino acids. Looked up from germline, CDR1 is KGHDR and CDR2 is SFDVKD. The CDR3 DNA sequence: TGTGCCACCAGTGAGGTAAATACAGCGGAGCTGTTTTTT. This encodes CATSEVNTAELFF.

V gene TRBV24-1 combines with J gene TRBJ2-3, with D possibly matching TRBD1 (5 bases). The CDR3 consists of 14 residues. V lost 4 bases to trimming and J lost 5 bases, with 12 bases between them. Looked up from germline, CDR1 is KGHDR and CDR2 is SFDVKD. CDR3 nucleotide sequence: TGTGCCACCAGTGACTCCCACAGGTTAGATACGCAGTATTTT. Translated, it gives CATSDSHRLDTQYF.

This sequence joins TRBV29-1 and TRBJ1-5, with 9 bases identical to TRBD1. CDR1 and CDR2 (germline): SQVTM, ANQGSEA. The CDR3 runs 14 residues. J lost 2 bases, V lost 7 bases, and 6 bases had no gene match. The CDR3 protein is CSAGQGTGNQPQHF. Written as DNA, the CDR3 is TGCAGCGCGGGACAGGGAACTGGCAATCAGCCCCAGCATTTT.

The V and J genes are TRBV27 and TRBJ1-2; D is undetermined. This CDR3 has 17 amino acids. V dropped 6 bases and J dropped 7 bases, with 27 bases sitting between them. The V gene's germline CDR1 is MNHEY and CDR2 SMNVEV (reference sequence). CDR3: CASSVDGSRTKRGGYTF. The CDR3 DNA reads TGTGCCAGCAGCGTGGACGGCTCCAGAACGAAGCGAGGTGGCTACACCTTC.

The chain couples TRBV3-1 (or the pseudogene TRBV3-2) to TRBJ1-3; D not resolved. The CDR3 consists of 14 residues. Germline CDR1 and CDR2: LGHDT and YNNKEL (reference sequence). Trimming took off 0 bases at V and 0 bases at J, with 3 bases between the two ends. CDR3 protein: CASSQDGSGNTIYF. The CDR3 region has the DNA TGTGCCAGCAGCCAAGACGGCTCTGGAAACACCATATATTTT.

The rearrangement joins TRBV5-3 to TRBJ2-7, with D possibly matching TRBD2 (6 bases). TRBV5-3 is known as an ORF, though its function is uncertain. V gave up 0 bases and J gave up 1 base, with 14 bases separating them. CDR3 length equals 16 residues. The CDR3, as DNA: TGTGCCAGAAGCTTGGCCCAGGGACTTCAATCCTACGAGCAGTACTTC. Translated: CARSLAQGLQSYEQYF.

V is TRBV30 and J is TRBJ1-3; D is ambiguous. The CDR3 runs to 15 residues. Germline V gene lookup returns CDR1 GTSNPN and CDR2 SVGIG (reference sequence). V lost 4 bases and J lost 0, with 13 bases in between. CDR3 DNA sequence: TGTGCCTGGACCGAAACAGTCGCCTCTGGAAACACCATATATTTT. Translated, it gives CAWTETVASGNTIYF.

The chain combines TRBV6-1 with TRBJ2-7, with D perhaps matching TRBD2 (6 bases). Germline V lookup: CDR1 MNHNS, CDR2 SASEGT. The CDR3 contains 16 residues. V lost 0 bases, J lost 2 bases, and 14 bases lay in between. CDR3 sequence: CASSEAGGWRTYEQYF. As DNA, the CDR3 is TGTGCCAGCAGTGAAGCGGGAGGCTGGAGGACCTACGAGCAGTACTTC.

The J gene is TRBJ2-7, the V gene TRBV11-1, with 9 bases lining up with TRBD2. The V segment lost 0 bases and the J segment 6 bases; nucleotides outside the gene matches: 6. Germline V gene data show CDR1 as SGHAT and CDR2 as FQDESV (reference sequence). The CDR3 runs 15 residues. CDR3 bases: TGTGCCAGCAGCTTAGCTGTAGCGGGGGAACTCGAGCAGTACTTC. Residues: CASSLAVAGELEQYF.

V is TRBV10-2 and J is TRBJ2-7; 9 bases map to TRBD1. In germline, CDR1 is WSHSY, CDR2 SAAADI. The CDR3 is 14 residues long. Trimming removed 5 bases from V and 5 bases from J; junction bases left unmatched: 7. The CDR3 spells CASSRQGQGHEQYF. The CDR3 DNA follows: TGCGCCAGCAGTCGCCAGGGACAGGGCCACGAGCAGTACTTC.

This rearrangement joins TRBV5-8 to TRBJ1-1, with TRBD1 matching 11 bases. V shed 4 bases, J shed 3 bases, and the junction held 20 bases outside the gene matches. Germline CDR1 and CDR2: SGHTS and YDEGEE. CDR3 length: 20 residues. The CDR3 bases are TGTGCCAGCAGCCATTTTAGGGACAGGGGGTCTACTGCGCACCACACTGAAGCTTTCTTT. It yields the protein CASSHFRDRGSTAHHTEAFF. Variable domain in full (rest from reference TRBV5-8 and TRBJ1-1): EAGVTQSPTHLIKTRGQQATLRCSPISGHTSVYWYQQALGLGLQFLLWYDEGEERNRGNFPPRFSGRQFPNYSSELNVNALELEDSALYLCASSHFRDRGSTAHHTEAFFGQGTRLTVV.

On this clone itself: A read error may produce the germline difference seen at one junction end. This CDR3 reads CASSQDGGSPSF. The DNA for the CDR3 is TGTGCCAGCAGCCAAGATGGGGGGAGTCCCTCCTTC. The J gene is TRBJ2-7, the V gene TRBV3-1 (or the pseudogene TRBV3-2); D might be TRBD2 (6 bases). The length of the CDR3 is 12 residues. The germline CDR1 and CDR2 sequences are LGHDT and YNNKEL (reference sequence).

The CDR3 reads CASSPSEGGTEAFF. As DNA, the CDR3 is TGTGCCAGCTCACCCTCGGAAGGCGGTACTGAAGCTTTCTTT. J is TRBJ1-1 and V is TRBV18; D is ambiguous. CDR3 length: 14 amino acids. Germline CDR1 KGHSH, CDR2 LQKENI. With 3 bases removed from V and 5 bases from J, the gap between germline ends came to 13 bases.

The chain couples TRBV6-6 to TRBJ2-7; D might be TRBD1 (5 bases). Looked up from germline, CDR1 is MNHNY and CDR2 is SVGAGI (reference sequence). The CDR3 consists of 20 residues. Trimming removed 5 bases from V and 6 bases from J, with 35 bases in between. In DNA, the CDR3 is TGTGCCAGCAGTCTAAATGTCAGGGTCCGCAATGGTAAAACCGGTATCGAGCAGTACTTC. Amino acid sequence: CASSLNVRVRNGKTGIEQYF.

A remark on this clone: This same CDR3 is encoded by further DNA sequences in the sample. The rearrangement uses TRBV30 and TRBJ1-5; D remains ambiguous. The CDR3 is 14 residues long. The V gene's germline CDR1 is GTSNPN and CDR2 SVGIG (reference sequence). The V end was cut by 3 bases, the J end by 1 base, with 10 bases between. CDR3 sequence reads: CAWSVSGSNQPQHF. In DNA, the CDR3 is TGTGCCTGGAGCGTGTCTGGGAGCAATCAGCCCCAGCATTTT.

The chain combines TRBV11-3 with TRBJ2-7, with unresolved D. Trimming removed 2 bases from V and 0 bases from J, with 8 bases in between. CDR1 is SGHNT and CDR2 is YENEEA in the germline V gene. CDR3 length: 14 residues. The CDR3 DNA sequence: TGTGCCAGCAGCTTAACACTTTACTCCTACGAGCAGTACTTC. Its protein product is CASSLTLYSYEQYF.

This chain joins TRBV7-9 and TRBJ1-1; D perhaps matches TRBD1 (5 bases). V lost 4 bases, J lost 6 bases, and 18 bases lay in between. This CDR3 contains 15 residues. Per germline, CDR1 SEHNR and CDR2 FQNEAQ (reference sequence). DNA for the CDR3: TGTGCCAGCAGCTCAGGGACCCCCGGGCAGGCTGAAGCTTTCTTT. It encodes CASSSGTPGQAEAFF.

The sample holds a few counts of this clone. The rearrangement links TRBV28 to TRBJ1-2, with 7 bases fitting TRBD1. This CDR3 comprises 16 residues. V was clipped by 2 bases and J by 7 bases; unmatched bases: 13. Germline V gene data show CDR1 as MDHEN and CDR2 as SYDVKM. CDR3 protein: CASSLVTGAWGIGYTF. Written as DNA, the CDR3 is TGTGCCAGCAGTTTAGTAACAGGGGCGTGGGGTATTGGCTACACCTTC.